A selection of T cell receptor beta chains follows, all from one sample in a study of blood T cell repertoires in COVID-19. The method was immunoSEQ multiplex PCR; TCRdb's version includes in-frame clones alone and lacks a portion of them. The sample carries roughly 360,000 clones, roughly 80% recorded once. Sequencing input: peripheral blood. Every receptor here comes from a human donor with acute or convalescent COVID-19. The donor label of this sample is uncertain. The CDR3 runs from the conserved cysteine through the conserved F or W.

TRBJ2-7	TRBV30	CAGELGNSYEQYF
TRBJ1-2	TRBV2	CASNAPDTNYGYTF
TRBJ1-1	TRBV19	CASSIARTNTEAFF
TRBJ2-7	TRBV7-6	CASSLETGRFNEQYF
TRBJ1-5	TRBV6-1	CASSEDGGQPQHF
TRBJ2-1	TRBV7-2	CASSRGVQVPEQFF
TRBJ1-4	TRBV19	CASSPRDRKLFF
TRBJ2-2	TRBV5-1	CASSLALAENTGELFF
TRBJ2-1	TRBV28	CASSTSGTGGHNEQFF
TRBJ2-7	TRBV3-1/TRBV3-2	CASSQDRADYFHEQYF
TRBJ2-7	TRBV5-1	CASSITGPGIEQYF
TRBJ1-3	TRBV4-1	CASSQGQGAGNTIYF
TRBJ1-6	TRBV5-1	CASSYGFGTSSPLHF
TRBJ1-5	TRBV3-1/TRBV3-2	CASSQERSNQPQHF
TRBJ1-3	TRBV19	CASRRAGGESGNTIYF
TRBJ2-2	TRBV30	CAWMRGVNTGELFF
TRBJ1-1	TRBV20-1	CSAPRRGMAFF
TRBJ1-4	TRBV14	CASSQDRVVGEKLFF
TRBJ1-2	TRBV10-3	CASTGVDSYGYTF
TRBJ1-5	TRBV19	CASKEGVRGNQPQHF
TRBJ2-1	TRBV18	CASSQQTGSGEQFF
TRBJ2-5	TRBV2	CASSVQQKTQYF
TRBJ2-2	TRBV28	CASSLRKARTGELFF
TRBJ1-5	TRBV2	CASSRTGGINQPQHF
TRBJ2-3	TRBV4-1	CASSPHFTDTQYF
TRBJ2-1	TRBV6-1	CASSDPPGSRSNEQFF
TRBJ1-4	TRBV25-1	CASTGQGANEKLFF
TRBJ2-1	TRBV10-3	CAINQAGKHDSEQFF
TRBJ2-1	TRBV3-1/TRBV3-2	CASSQVGSEQFF
TRBJ1-3	TRBV7-2	CASSPTVYSSGNTIYF
TRBJ1-5	TRBV2	CASSEREIPAGQPQHF
TRBJ2-7	TRBV11-1	CASSSDRGPTYEQYF
TRBJ1-2	TRBV19	CASSTGQPIGNYGYTF
TRBJ1-1	TRBV7-9	CASSRQGAEAFF
TRBJ2-7	TRBV7-9	CASSLTFVESQYF
TRBJ2-1	TRBV7-9	CASSLKAGGIGNEQFF
TRBJ1-1	TRBV2	CASRRTIEAFF